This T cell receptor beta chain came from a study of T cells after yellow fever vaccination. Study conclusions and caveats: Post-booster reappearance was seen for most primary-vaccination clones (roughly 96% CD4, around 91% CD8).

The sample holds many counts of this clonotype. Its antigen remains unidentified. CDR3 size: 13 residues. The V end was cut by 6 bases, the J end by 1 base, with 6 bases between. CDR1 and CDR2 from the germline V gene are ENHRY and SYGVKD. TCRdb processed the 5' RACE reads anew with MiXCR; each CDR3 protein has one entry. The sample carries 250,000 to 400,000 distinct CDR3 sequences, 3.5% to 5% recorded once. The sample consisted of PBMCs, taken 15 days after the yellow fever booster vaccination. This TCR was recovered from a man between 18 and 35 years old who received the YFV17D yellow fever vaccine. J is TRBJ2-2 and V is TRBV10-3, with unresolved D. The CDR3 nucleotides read TGTGCCATCAGGGAAGGGAACACCGGGGAGCTGTTTTTT. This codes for CAIREGNTGELFF.